Each of the 19 T cell receptor beta chains below was sequenced from the same sample in a study of T cell responses to AZD1222 COVID-19 vaccine. Assay used: immunoSEQ multiplex PCR; TCRdb lists only in-frame clones, some missing. The table records 100,000 to 150,000 clones, more than 90% of them present only once. The starting material was peripheral blood, obtained 28 days after the second AZD1222 dose. Receptor source: an adult who received the AZD1222 COVID-19 vaccine.

The rearrangement uses TRBV5-4 and TRBJ1-6; tentatively, D is TRBD1 (5 bases). V lost 0 bases and J 7 bases, leaving 11 bases between the germline ends. CDR1 is SGHNT, CDR2 YYREEE, per germline (reference sequence). The CDR3 consists of 15 residues. Written as DNA, the CDR3 is TGTGCCAGCAGCTTGGCGGGGGGGATAAATTCACCCCTCCACTTT. Amino acids: CASSLAGGINSPLHF.

CDR3 amino acids: CASAISGGAGETQYF. The CDR3 nucleotides read TGTGCCAGCGCCATTAGCGGGGGGGCCGGAGAGACCCAGTACTTC. The chain is built from TRBV5-4 and TRBJ2-5; TRBD2 matches 11 bases. With 7 bases clipped from V and 4 bases from J, the junction kept 9 bases outside the gene matches. The germline CDR1 and CDR2 sequences are SGHNT and YYREEE (reference sequence). The CDR3 covers 15 residues.

This rearrangement joins TRBV7-9 to TRBJ2-7, with 8 bases identical to TRBD2. Unmatched junction bases numbered 10, after V lost 3 bases and J lost 0 bases. CDR3 length equals 17 residues. Germline CDR1 is SEHNR and CDR2 is FQNEAQ (reference sequence). The CDR3: CASSFGLAGQSSYEQYF. The CDR3 region has the DNA TGTGCCAGCAGCTTCGGGCTAGCGGGCCAAAGCTCCTACGAGCAGTACTTC.

V usage is TRBV6-5 and J usage is TRBJ1-5; no definite D call. With 4 bases removed from V and 7 bases from J, the gap between germline ends came to 20 bases. Germline CDR1 and CDR2: MNHEY and SVGAGI. The CDR3 is 16 amino acids. As DNA, the CDR3 is TGTGCCAGCAGTTTTGGGCCGCCGGCGTTGGGGCAGCCCCAGCATTTT. Translating it yields CASSFGPPALGQPQHF.

This clone was detected only once. V usage is TRBV6-5 and J usage is TRBJ1-6; 8 bases align to TRBD1. CDR1 and CDR2 (germline): MNHEY, SVGAGI. This CDR3 is built from 13 residues. The V segment lost 6 bases and the J segment 16 bases; nucleotides outside the gene matches: 11. CDR3 nucleotides: TGTGCCAGCAGGACGGGGACAGGAGTTTATCTCCACTTT. Its translation: CASRTGTGVYLHF.

The chain carries TRBV5-1 and TRBJ1-5; D gene uncertain. Trimming took off 0 bases at V and 5 bases at J, with 6 bases between the two ends. Germline values: CDR1 SGHRS, CDR2 YFSETQ. The CDR3 contains 13 residues. CDR3 amino acids: CASSLGEDQPQHF. As DNA, the CDR3 is TGCGCCAGCAGCTTGGGGGAAGATCAGCCCCAGCATTTT.

The chain recombines TRBV27 with TRBJ1-1, with D perhaps TRBD1 (5 bases). Trimming stripped 5 bases from V and 5 bases from J, with 18 bases between. This CDR3 has 15 amino acids. Germline CDR1 MNHEY, CDR2 SMNVEV (reference sequence). The CDR3 loop reads CASSPPGDPGTEAFF. DNA for the CDR3: TGTGCCAGCAGTCCCCCGGGGGACCCTGGGACTGAAGCTTTCTTT.

This clone was detected once. The V and J genes are TRBV4-1 and TRBJ1-1; tentatively, D is TRBD1 (5 bases). The ends were cut back, 7 bases at V and 3 bases at J, with 12 bases in the middle. CDR1 and CDR2 (germline): MGHRA, YSYEKL. The CDR3 has 13 residues. CDR3 DNA: TGCGCCAGCAATGGGGGAGGGGACACTGAAGCTTTCTTT. Encoded protein: CASNGGGDTEAFF.

V gene TRBV27 combines with J gene TRBJ1-6, with D perhaps TRBD1 (6 bases). CDR1 is MNHEY and CDR2 is SMNVEV in the germline V gene (reference sequence). V was pared by 3 bases and J by 7 bases, with 10 bases between. This CDR3 spans 14 amino acids. CDR3 sequence reads: CASSFRDKNSPLHF. CDR3 DNA: TGTGCCAGCAGTTTCCGGGACAAGAATTCACCCCTCCACTTT.

This chain's CDR3 is CASSLWLAGGTQETQYF. CDR3 coding DNA: TGCGCCAGCAGCTTGTGGCTAGCGGGAGGGACCCAAGAGACCCAGTACTTC. The chain recombines TRBV5-1 with TRBJ2-5, with 12 bases that match TRBD2. Germline V gene sequence: CDR1 SGHRS, CDR2 YFSETQ. This CDR3 comprises 17 residues. V shed 1 base, J shed 1 base, and the junction held 5 bases outside the gene matches.

This rearrangement joins TRBV7-9 to TRBJ1-2, with TRBD1 matching 9 bases. Germline assignment: CDR1 SEHNR and CDR2 FQNEAQ (reference sequence). The CDR3 has 13 residues. After removal of 7 bases from V and 7 bases from J, the junction contained 7 bases not matched to a gene. The CDR3 region is CASNGQGPFGYTF. Written as DNA, the CDR3 is TGTGCCAGCAATGGACAGGGGCCATTTGGCTACACCTTC. Drawing the rest from reference TRBV7-9 and TRBJ1-2, the complete variable domain is DTGVSQNPRHKITKRGQNVTFRCDPISEHNRLYWYRQTLGQGPEFLTYFQNEAQLEKSRLLSDRFSAERPKGSFSTLEIQRTEQGDSAMYLCASNGQGPFGYTFGSGTRLTVV.

The rearrangement uses TRBV2 and TRBJ1-4, with unresolved D. CDR3 length: 15 amino acids. The V end was cut by 5 bases, the J end by 4 bases, with 14 bases between. Per the germline V gene, CDR1 is SNHLY and CDR2 is FYNNEI. This chain's CDR3 is CASSRRPGLNEKLFF. CDR3 DNA sequence: TGTGCCAGCAGTCGACGACCCGGGCTTAATGAAAAACTGTTTTTT. Full variable domain (remainder filled in from reference TRBV2 and TRBJ1-4): EPEVTQTPSHQVTQMGQEVILRCVPISNHLYFYWYRQILGQKVEFLVSFYNNEISEKSEIFDDQFSVERPDGSNFTLKIRSTKLEDSAMYFCASSRRPGLNEKLFFGSGTQLSVL.

The V and J genes are TRBV6-5 and TRBJ2-3; maybe TRBD2 (6 bases). Trimming left V 0 bases short and J 13 bases short, with 17 bases between. The CDR3 runs 14 residues. CDR1 is MNHEY and CDR2 is SVGAGI in the germline V gene. The CDR3 sequence is CASSYSSGSGIKYF. Written as DNA, the CDR3 is TGTGCCAGCAGTTACTCCTCCGGGAGCGGCATAAAGTATTTT.

The chain recombines TRBV2 with TRBJ1-1; D is uncertain. CDR3 length: 14 amino acids. Germline loops: CDR1 SNHLY, CDR2 FYNNEI. V was trimmed by 2 bases and J by 1 base, leaving 8 bases between them. CDR3 nucleotide sequence: TGTGCCAGCAGTGAAATAGGAGGGAACACTGAAGCTTTCTTT. It specifies CASSEIGGNTEAFF.

V usage is TRBV6-6 and J usage is TRBJ1-3; D is uncertain. The CDR3 spans 15 residues. V lost 7 bases and J lost 0, with 13 bases in between. CDR1 is MNHNY and CDR2 is SVGAGI in the germline V gene (reference sequence). In nucleotides, the CDR3 is TGTGCCAGCACGTCCTCCCGAGTCTCTGGAAACACCATATATTTT. Amino acids: CASTSSRVSGNTIYF.

The chain couples TRBV7-3 to TRBJ2-2, with 7 bases that match TRBD1. V lost 2 bases to trimming and J lost 1 base; unmatched junction nucleotides: 4. In germline, CDR1 is SGHTA, CDR2 FQGTGA. This CDR3 is 16 amino acids long. DNA for the CDR3: TGTGCCAGCAGCTTACGCCCAGGGGGGAACACCGGGGAGCTGTTTTTT. Protein sequence: CASSLRPGGNTGELFF.

Comment on this clone: Its ends do not fully match the called genes, so a read error is possible. This chain connects TRBV24-1 to TRBJ2-1; D is possibly TRBD1 or TRBD2 (5 bases each). The CDR3 loop spans 13 amino acids. The germline V gene has CDR1 KGHDR and CDR2 SFDVKD. The CDR3 bases are TGTGCCACCAGCGACTCCTCGTTGGGACCCCTAATCTTC. Protein sequence: CATSDSSLGPLIF.

The V and J genes are TRBV5-4 and TRBJ2-6; D uncertain. Germline loops: CDR1 SGHNT, CDR2 YYREEE (reference sequence). The CDR3 has 16 residues. Deletions cut 4 bases from V and 2 bases from J, with 13 bases between. The CDR3 is CASSTRTDTGANVLTF. The CDR3 region has the DNA TGTGCCAGCAGCACCCGGACGGATACTGGGGCCAACGTCCTGACTTTC.

This chain uses TRBV10-3 with TRBJ1-4; D gene ambiguous. CDR1 is ENHRY, CDR2 SYGVKD, per germline. This CDR3 has 13 residues. V was cut by 5 bases and J by 4 bases, with 8 bases left in between. The CDR3 nucleotides read TGTGCCATCAGTCCGGACTTTAATGAAAAACTGTTTTTT. It encodes CAISPDFNEKLFF.